These 22 T cell receptor beta chains came from one sample sequenced in a study of T cell changes during pregnancy in multiple sclerosis. Here immunoSEQ multiplex PCR was the method, and the copy in TCRdb shows in-frame clones only, minus some. The sample has approximately 84,000 clones, roughly 94% seen once. Source: peripheral blood, taken in the second trimester of pregnancy. Every receptor here comes from a female donor in good health, enrolled as a control in a pregnancy study.

The chain links TRBV5-1 to TRBJ2-3; 9 nucleotides line up with TRBD2. The CDR3 totals 17 residues. After removal of 4 bases from V and 4 bases from J, the junction contained 13 bases not matched to a gene. Germline values: CDR1 SGHRS, CDR2 YFSETQ. The CDR3 DNA reads TGCGCCAGCAGCACCCTACCGGGACTAGCAAGGGCAGATACGCAGTATTTT. Its protein product is CASSTLPGLARADTQYF.

The chain couples TRBV7-9 to TRBJ1-2; TRBD1 is a possible D gene (6 bases). The CDR3 spans 14 residues. V was cut by 2 bases and J by 8 bases, with 15 bases left in between. Germline CDR1 and CDR2: SEHNR and FQNEAQ (reference sequence). The CDR3 bases are TGTGCCAGCAGCTTAACAACCGGGACAAACGGCTACACCTTC. This encodes CASSLTTGTNGYTF.

The chain combines TRBV18 with TRBJ1-4; D uncertain. The CDR3 has 13 amino acids. Trimming pared 5 bases from V and 4 bases from J, leaving 8 bases between. Per germline, CDR1 KGHSH and CDR2 LQKENI. The CDR3 DNA is TGTGCCAGCTCAGGAGGCGGTAATGAAAAACTGTTTTTT. It encodes CASSGGGNEKLFF. Based on the CDR3 plus reference TRBV18 and TRBJ1-4, the full variable domain is NAGVMQNPRHLVRRRGQEARLRCSPMKGHSHVYWYRQLPEEGLKFMVYLQKENIIDESGMPKERFSAEFPKEGPSILRIQQVVRGDSAAYFCASSGGGNEKLFFGSGTQLSVL.

In DNA, the CDR3 is TGCGCCAGCAGCCTAGGAAGACAGGGGTACGAGCAGTACTTC. Its translation: CASSLGRQGYEQYF. This sequence joins TRBV4-1 and TRBJ2-5, with 8 bases fitting TRBD1. The last part of the DNA fits TRBJ2-7 better; the J call may be wrong. The CDR3 contains 14 residues. Germline values: CDR1 MGHRA, CDR2 YSYEKL.

The chain uses TRBV6-5 and TRBJ2-7, with D maybe TRBD1 (5 bases). The CDR3 spans 14 residues. Trimming left V 5 bases short and J 2 bases short, with 13 bases between. Looked up from germline, CDR1 is MNHEY and CDR2 is SVGAGI. This CDR3 is CASSTDSYTYEQYF. CDR3 nucleotides: TGTGCCAGCAGTACAGACAGTTACACCTACGAGCAGTACTTC.

The chain combines TRBV27 with TRBJ2-6, with D hard to call. V was clipped by 5 bases and J by 0 bases, with 5 bases between them. CDR3 length: 14 amino acids. Germline V CDR1 and CDR2: MNHEY, SMNVEV (reference sequence). The CDR3 loop reads CASSLNSGANVLTF. CDR3 in DNA: TGTGCCAGCAGTCTTAACTCTGGGGCCAACGTCCTGACTTTC.

The rearrangement joins TRBV6-5 to TRBJ2-7; 10 bases agree with TRBD1. There are 15 residues in the CDR3. V lost 5 bases and J lost 2; bases outside the gene matches: 6. CDR1 MNHEY and CDR2 SVGAGI come from the germline V gene. CDR3 residues: CASSPGTGATYEQYF. In nucleotides, the CDR3 is TGTGCCAGCAGTCCTGGGACAGGGGCCACCTACGAGCAGTACTTC.

The chain uses TRBV5-1 and TRBJ1-6, with D unresolved. This CDR3 has 14 amino acids. The germline V gene encodes CDR1 SGHRS and CDR2 YFSETQ. Trimming took off 4 bases at V and 7 bases at J, with 12 bases between the two ends. CDR3 DNA: TGCGCCAGCAGCGTGAACATCGTGAATTCACCCCTCCACTTT. Amino acids: CASSVNIVNSPLHF.

The V and J genes are TRBV27 and TRBJ1-2; 8 bases fit TRBD1. The CDR3 contains 17 residues. With V trimmed by 5 bases and J by 7 bases, 18 bases remained unmatched. Germline CDR1 MNHEY, CDR2 SMNVEV (reference sequence). The CDR3 region has the DNA TGTGCCAGCAGTAAACCCAGGGGCCAAATACAGGGGGGTGGCTACACCTTC. Translating it yields CASSKPRGQIQGGGYTF.

The chain couples TRBV28 to TRBJ2-7; possible D gene TRBD2, 7 bases. This CDR3 region has 15 residues. Per germline, CDR1 MDHEN and CDR2 SYDVKM. The V end was cut by 7 bases, the J end by 2 bases, with 18 bases between. DNA for the CDR3: TGTGCCAGCATTGCCGGTGGGGGGGGCCCCTACGAGCAGTACTTC. This encodes CASIAGGGGPYEQYF.

The chain combines TRBV6-1 with TRBJ2-6; D may be TRBD2 (5 bases). The CDR3 is made up of 15 amino acids. The germline V gene has CDR1 MNHNS and CDR2 SASEGT. The V gene lost 8 bases and the J gene lost 0 bases, with 11 bases spanning the gap. CDR3 loop: CASGRDSSGANVLTF. In nucleotides, the CDR3 is TGTGCCAGCGGCCGGGATTCCTCTGGGGCCAACGTCCTGACTTTC.

The DNA of the CDR3 is TGTGCCAGCAGTTTGATCGGGACTAGCGTCAGGAATGAGCAGTTCTTC. Translating it yields CASSLIGTSVRNEQFF. The V and J genes are TRBV27 and TRBJ2-1; 10 bases are shared with TRBD2. This CDR3 spans 16 amino acids. The V gene end was trimmed by 3 bases and the J gene end by 7 bases; junction bases not matched to a gene: 9. Germline loops: CDR1 MNHEY, CDR2 SMNVEV (reference sequence).

In DNA, the CDR3 is TGTGCCAGCAGCTCGTTGACAGGGATGAACACTGAAGCTTTCTTT. This gives the protein CASSSLTGMNTEAFF. The J gene is TRBJ1-1, the V gene TRBV5-6, with 7 bases lining up with TRBD1. CDR1 and CDR2 (germline): SGHDT, YYEEEE. Losses at the gene ends were 3 bases for V and 0 bases for J; bases not matched to a gene: 5. CDR3 length equals 15 residues.

This clone occurred once. The chain uses TRBV2 and TRBJ1-5; 7 bases are shared with TRBD1. Losses at the gene ends were 4 bases for V and 3 bases for J; bases not matched to a gene: 3. CDR3 length equals 14 residues. CDR1 and CDR2 from the germline V gene are SNHLY and FYNNEI. The chain's CDR3 is CASSAGTVNQPQHF. In nucleotides, the CDR3 is TGTGCCAGCAGTGCCGGGACAGTCAATCAGCCCCAGCATTTT.

The gene calls are TRBV6-1 and TRBJ1-4; a weak D match, TRBD1 (5 bases). CDR1 MNHNS and CDR2 SASEGT come from the germline V gene. This CDR3 comprises 15 residues. Trimming cost V 3 bases and J 3 bases, with 11 bases left between them. The CDR3 DNA follows: TGTGCCAGCAGTGAGCAGGGTGTTCCTAATGAAAAACTGTTTTTT. Protein sequence: CASSEQGVPNEKLFF.

The chain has TRBV15 and TRBJ2-5; 9 nucleotides agree with TRBD2. Unmatched junction bases numbered 8, after V lost 4 bases and J lost 5 bases. There are 15 residues in the CDR3. The germline V gene encodes CDR1 LNHNV and CDR2 YYDKDF (reference sequence). The CDR3 here is CATSKGGRGVETQYF. CDR3 in DNA: TGTGCCACCAGCAAGGGCGGGAGGGGTGTCGAGACCCAGTACTTC.

This chain links TRBV19 with TRBJ2-4; no firm D call. Germline V gene data show CDR1 as LNHDA and CDR2 as SQIVND (reference sequence). The CDR3 is 12 amino acids. Trimming removed 7 bases at V and 5 bases at J, with 9 bases between. In DNA, the CDR3 is TGTGCCAGTAACGCGGCCGAAAACATTCAGTACTTC. Residues: CASNAAENIQYF.

The CDR3 region is CASSLGGREGSYEQYF. In nucleotides, the CDR3 is TGTGCCAGCAGCTTAGGCGGACGGGAGGGCTCCTACGAGCAGTACTTC. This chain connects TRBV7-9 to TRBJ2-7; 8 nucleotides align to TRBD2. Looked up from germline, CDR1 is SEHNR and CDR2 is FQNEAQ (reference sequence). The CDR3 loop spans 16 amino acids. The ends lost 1 base at V and 0 bases at J; junction bases unmatched: 5.

The V gene is TRBV6-6, the J gene TRBJ2-1; the match to TRBD2 covers 7 bases. This CDR3 contains 15 residues. V shed 0 bases, J shed 15 bases, and the junction held 14 bases outside the gene matches. Germline CDR1 and CDR2: MNHNY and SVGAGI (reference sequence). CDR3 nucleotides: TGTGCCAGCAGTTACTCGACTAGCACCCTCAGGACCCCGTTCTTC. Protein product: CASSYSTSTLRTPFF.

V is TRBV5-1 and J is TRBJ2-7; a weak D match, TRBD1 (7 bases). CDR3 length equals 15 residues. The germline V gene has CDR1 SGHRS and CDR2 YFSETQ. V lost 4 bases and J lost 2, with 16 bases in between. The CDR3 DNA is TGCGCCAGCAGCCTGGAGGGGGCGCCCACCTACGAGCAGTACTTC. This translates into CASSLEGAPTYEQYF.

The chain combines TRBV5-1 with TRBJ2-7; 9 nucleotides match TRBD1. This CDR3 comprises 17 residues. V gave up 2 bases and J gave up 2 bases; unmatched junction bases: 11. Per the germline V gene, CDR1 is SGHRS and CDR2 is YFSETQ. The CDR3 loop is CASSLRTTGGSAYEQYF. For the CDR3, the DNA is TGCGCCAGCAGCTTACGAACTACAGGGGGCTCAGCCTACGAGCAGTACTTC.

V usage is TRBV28 and J usage is TRBJ2-1; weak D call: TRBD2 (5 bases). CDR3 length: 16 residues. CDR1 is MDHEN and CDR2 is SYDVKM in the germline V gene. The V gene lost 2 bases and the J gene lost 1 base, with 12 bases spanning the gap. CDR3 bases: TGTGCCAGCAGTTTAGCGGGTCTAGGGTCCTACAATGAGCAGTTCTTC. The encoded protein is CASSLAGLGSYNEQFF.